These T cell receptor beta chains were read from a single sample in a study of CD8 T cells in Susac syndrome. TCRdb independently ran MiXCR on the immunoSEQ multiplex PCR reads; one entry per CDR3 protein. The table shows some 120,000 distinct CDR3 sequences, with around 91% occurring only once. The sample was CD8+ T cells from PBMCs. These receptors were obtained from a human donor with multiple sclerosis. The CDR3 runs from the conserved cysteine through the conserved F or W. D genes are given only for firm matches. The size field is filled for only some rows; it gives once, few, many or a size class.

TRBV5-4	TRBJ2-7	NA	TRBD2	CASSLSQRGGSSYEQYF	TGTGCCAGCAGCTTGTCGCAGCGGGGGGGAAGCTCCTACGAGCAGTACTTC
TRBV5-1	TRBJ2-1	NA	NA	CASSLDGGSGRFF	TGCGCCAGCAGCTTGGACGGAGGGTCCGGGCGGTTCTTC
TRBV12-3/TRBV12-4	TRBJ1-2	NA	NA	CASSLTGTYGYTF	TGTGCCAGCAGTTTAACAGGGACTTATGGCTACACCTTC
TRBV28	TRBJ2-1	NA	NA	CASSFGTLYNEQFF	TGTGCCAGCAGTTTCGGAACTTTATACAATGAGCAGTTCTTC
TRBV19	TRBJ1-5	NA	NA	CASSPTVPNQPQHF	TGTGCCAGTAGTCCGACAGTTCCAAATCAGCCCCAGCATTTT
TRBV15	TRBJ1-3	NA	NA	CATSAHGTLGNTIYF	TGTGCCACCAGCGCTCACGGGACACTCGGAAACACCATATATTTT
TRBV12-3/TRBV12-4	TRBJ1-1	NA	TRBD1	CASSSLDRGNTEAFF	TGTGCCAGCAGTAGCTTGGACAGGGGCAACACTGAAGCTTTCTTT
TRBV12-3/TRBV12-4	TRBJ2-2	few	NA	CASSPIGSSANTGELFF	TGTGCCAGCAGCCCGATCGGGAGCTCCGCGAACACCGGGGAGCTGTTTTTT
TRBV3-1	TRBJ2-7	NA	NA	CASTQVYRDHEQYF	TGTGCCAGCACCCAAGTCTATAGGGACCACGAGCAGTACTTC
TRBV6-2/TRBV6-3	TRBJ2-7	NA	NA	CASSYSPSSYEQYF	TGTGCCAGCAGTTACTCACCGAGCTCCTACGAGCAGTACTTC
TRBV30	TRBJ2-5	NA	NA	CAWSVLGHRETQYF	TGTGCCTGGAGTGTACTAGGCCACAGGGAGACCCAGTACTTC
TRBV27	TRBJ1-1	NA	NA	CASIPFPEAFF	TGTGCCAGCATCCCATTCCCAGAAGCTTTCTTT
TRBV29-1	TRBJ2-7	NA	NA	CSVLGVEESSYEQYF	TGCAGCGTTCTTGGAGTTGAAGAGAGCTCCTACGAGCAGTACTTC
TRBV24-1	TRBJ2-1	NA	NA	CATGEASANEQFF	TGTGCCACCGGAGAGGCTAGCGCAAATGAGCAGTTCTTC
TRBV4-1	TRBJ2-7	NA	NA	CASSHSDSSSYEQYF	TGCGCCAGCAGCCATTCGGACTCTAGCTCCTACGAGCAGTACTTC
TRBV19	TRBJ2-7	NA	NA	CASSIFLASYEQYF	TGTGCCAGTAGTATTTTCCTTGCATCCTACGAGCAGTACTTC
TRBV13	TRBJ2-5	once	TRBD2	CASSLGRSGRAGETQYF	TGTGCCAGCAGCTTAGGACGTAGCGGGAGGGCCGGGGAGACCCAGTACTTC
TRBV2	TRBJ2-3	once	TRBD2	CASRGTSGSDTQYF	TGTGCCAGCAGAGGGACTAGCGGGAGTGATACGCAGTATTTT
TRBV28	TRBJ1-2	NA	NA	CASSPTAGQGMSGGGYTF	TGTGCCAGCAGTCCCACAGCGGGGCAGGGTATGAGTGGGGGTGGCTACACCTTC
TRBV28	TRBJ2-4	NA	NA	CASSLTGQGTKNIQYF	TGTGCCAGCAGTTTAACCGGGCAAGGAACCAAAAACATTCAGTACTTC
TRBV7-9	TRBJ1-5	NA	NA	CASSDYIEDGVGSRPQHF	TGTGCCAGCAGCGATTACATTGAGGACGGAGTGGGGTCGAGGCCCCAGCATTTT
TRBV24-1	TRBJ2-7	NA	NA	CATSDPRWVEQYF	TGTGCCACCAGTGACCCCCGTTGGGTCGAGCAGTACTTC
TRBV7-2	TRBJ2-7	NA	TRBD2	CASSAQPGTSPPQKYEQYF	TGTGCCAGCAGCGCCCAACCCGGGACTAGCCCTCCCCAAAAGTACGAGCAGTACTTC
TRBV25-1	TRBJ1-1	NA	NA	CASSDGANTEAFF	TGTGCCAGCAGTGACGGTGCGAACACTGAAGCTTTCTTT
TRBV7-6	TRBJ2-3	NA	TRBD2	CASSLVPLAGASTDTQYF	TGTGCCAGCAGCCTAGTCCCCTTAGCGGGTGCTAGCACAGATACGCAGTATTTT
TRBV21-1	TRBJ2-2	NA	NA	CASSNLRQGGELFF	TGTGCCAGCAGCAACTTAAGACAGGGCGGGGAGCTGTTTTTT
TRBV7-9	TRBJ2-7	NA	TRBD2	CASSLGLRPGEQYF	TGTGCCAGCAGCTTGGGACTACGGCCGGGAGAGCAGTACTTC
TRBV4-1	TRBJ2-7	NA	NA	CASSHLHRVSYEQYF	TGCGCCAGCAGCCACCTACACAGGGTTTCCTACGAGCAGTACTTC
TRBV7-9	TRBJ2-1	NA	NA	CASSSLVGADDEQFF	TGTGCCAGCAGCTCTCTGGTTGGGGCAGACGATGAGCAGTTCTTC
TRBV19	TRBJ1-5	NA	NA	CATRIGGSNQPQHF	TGTGCCACCCGGATCGGGGGGAGCAATCAGCCCCAGCATTTT
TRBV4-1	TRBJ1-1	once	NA	CASSQGAGLNTEAFF	TGCGCCAGCAGCCAAGGGGCAGGGCTGAACACTGAAGCTTTCTTT
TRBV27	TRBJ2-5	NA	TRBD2	CASASGKETQYF	TGTGCCAGCGCAAGCGGGAAAGAGACCCAGTACTTC
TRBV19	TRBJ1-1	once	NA	CASSIDGRLEAFF	TGTGCCAGTAGTATAGATGGGCGGCTGGAAGCTTTCTTT
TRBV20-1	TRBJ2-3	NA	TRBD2	CSARDREGSTDTQYF	TGCAGTGCTAGAGATCGGGAGGGGAGCACAGATACGCAGTATTTT
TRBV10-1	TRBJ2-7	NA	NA	CASSAEMSSYEQYF	TGCGCCAGCAGTGCGGAGATGAGCTCCTACGAGCAGTACTTC